The present TCR beta chain was sequenced within a study of technical replicates of blood from a handful of donors. TCRdb's copy holds only in-frame clones and misses some; the assay was immunoSEQ multiplex PCR. There are about 72,000 clones in the sample; roughly 90% occur only once, and over 0.3% lies in the top ten. The germline V gene has CDR1 SGDLS and CDR2 YYNGEE. The CDR3 sequence is 13 residues long. The V end lost 2 bases, the J end lost 5 bases, and 10 bases lay between the germline ends. This chain links TRBV9 with TRBJ1-1; D not resolved. The sample taken for sequencing was T cells isolated from PBMCs. This TCR came from a human donor in good health. CDR3 amino acids: CASSVEGFTEAFF. DNA for the CDR3: TGTGCCAGCAGCGTTGAGGGTTTTACTGAAGCTTTCTTT.